The text below deals with one TCR beta chain. No antigen is known for it. No base qualities exist here, and no much larger clone lies one base off it. The sample belongs to a study of blood T cells in healthy people across ages (dated by TCRdb to about 2015). For the wider study: In model experiments, roughly one uniquely barcoded TCR beta cDNA molecule per two T cells was captured by template switching. Age-related changes in TCR beta repertoire diversity were measured in the study by deep sequencing normalized with unique cDNA molecular identifiers. The donors were divided into four age groups: young (average around 16 years), middle-aged (over 35), aged (approximately 59) and long-lived (roughly 88). To avoid experimental bias, donors of different ages were distributed randomly across sequencing lanes. The study analyzed two additional independent replicas of 1 million unique cDNA reads from the same blood draw for two donors, one aged 18 to 30 and one aged 80 or older. The study at large found these results: A strong correlation was found between observed TCR beta diversity and the percentage of naive T cells measured by flow cytometry. Estimates of total diversity based on one million sequenced T cells were regarded as lower bounds and as underestimates. Because the CMV infection status of the donors was unknown, age-related changes in expanded clonotypes may potentially have been confounded. Because profiling used bulk unsorted PBMCs, naive and antigen-experienced compartments could not be compared conclusively. Compared with the aged group, the long-lived group had more naive CD4+ T cells, fewer expanded clones and increased TCR diversity, a pattern suggesting age selection. As age increased, observed TCR beta diversity per million T cells dropped in a roughly linear way, and a significant reduction was already evident by age 40.

The donors were 40 or so Caucasian individuals from Russia, aged roughly 6 to 100 years, who were systemically healthy. Ten milliliters of peripheral blood were drawn from each donor into EDTA-treated Vacutainer tubes. Ficoll-Paque density-gradient centrifugation was used to isolate PBMCs, with at least 7 million per sample. Total RNA, at least 6 micrograms per sample, was extracted from PBMCs with Trizol reagent. For every donor, flow cytometry on a PBMC aliquot measured the percentage of naive CD45RAhigh/CD27high T cells. The germline V gene provides CDR1 SGDLS and CDR2 YYNGEE. Including the terminal cysteine and phenylalanine, the CDR3 comprises 15 residues. The DNA shown is the 45-base CDR3, in frame from base 1. V is shortened by 0 bases, J by 2 bases, and the region joining them spans 11 bases. Preparation of the library involved 5' RACE. Sequenced on an Illumina HiSeq 2500. A second PCR of 7 to 11 cycles was performed with a sample-barcoded 5' primer and a J-beta primer mix. Each TCR beta cDNA molecule received a unique molecular identifier from a template-switch 5' adaptor carrying 12 random nucleotides. Each sample yielded at least 2.5 million CDR3-containing paired-end reads. The Mint cDNA synthesis kit, primed by a TRBC-specific oligonucleotide, was used to synthesize first-strand cDNA from all RNA. All cDNA was treated with uracil-DNA glycosylase and then went through a first 18-cycle PCR with the universal primers M1SS and BC2_uni_R. The published analysis was carried out like this. For normalization, 1 million high-quality reads were randomly selected from each sample, with every read carrying a distinct molecular identifier. Reads sharing molecular identifiers were discarded rather than binned into consensus sequences. MiTCR, with a Q25 quality threshold and the strictest error-elimination algorithm, was used for CDR3 identification, clonotype clustering and error correction. A nonparametric unseen species model using Euler transformation provided a lower-bound estimate of total TCR beta diversity. Starting from the raw public reads, TCRdb applied fastp trimming at Q25, assembled clones with MiXCR and retained in-frame beta chains. Duplicate CDR3 protein sequences are folded into a single record with the most common DNA and genes. The V and J calls were not made by the authors but by TCRdb's processing. The sample yields some 780,000 distinct CDR3 sequences; about 56% were counted once. Approximately 24% of the sample is in the top ten clones.

The chain joins TRBV9 to TRBJ2-5; perhaps TRBD2 is the D gene, with 7 bases matching. Sequencing input: blood. This sequence originates from a man in his forties in good health. The bases are TGTGCCAGCAGCGTAGAGGAGGGGGGGCAAGAGACCCAGTACTTC. Its protein product is CASSVEEGGQETQYF.